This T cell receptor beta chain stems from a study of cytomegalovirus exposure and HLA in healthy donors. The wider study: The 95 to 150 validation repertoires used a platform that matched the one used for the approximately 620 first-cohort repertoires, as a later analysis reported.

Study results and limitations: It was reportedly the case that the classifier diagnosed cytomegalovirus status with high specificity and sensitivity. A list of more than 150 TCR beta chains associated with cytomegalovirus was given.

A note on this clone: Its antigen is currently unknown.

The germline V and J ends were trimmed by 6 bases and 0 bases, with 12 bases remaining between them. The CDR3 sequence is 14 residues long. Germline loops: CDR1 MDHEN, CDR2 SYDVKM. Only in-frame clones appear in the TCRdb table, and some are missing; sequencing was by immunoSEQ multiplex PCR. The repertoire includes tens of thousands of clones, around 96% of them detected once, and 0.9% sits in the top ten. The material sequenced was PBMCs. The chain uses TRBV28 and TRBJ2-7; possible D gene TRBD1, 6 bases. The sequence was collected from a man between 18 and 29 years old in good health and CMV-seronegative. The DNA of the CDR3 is TGTGCCAGCAGCCGGGCAGGGGACTCCTACGAGCAGTACTTC. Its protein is CASSRAGDSYEQYF.